The T cell receptor beta chain under discussion was sequenced for a study of cytomegalovirus exposure and HLA in healthy donors. Overall study findings and caveats: An analysis that came later showed most CMV-associated TCR beta chains appearing HLA-restricted. TRBV6-2, TRBV6-3 and some other V segments were excluded as indistinguishable.

In regard to this clone: The antigen remains undetermined.

With 60 Vbeta and 13 Jbeta primers, the PCR was carried out. Authors' processing steps: In a later analysis, of approximately 81 million unique beta chains, about 12 million appeared in at least two donors. The protocol was immunoSEQ multiplex PCR, while the TCRdb copy is restricted to in-frame clones and leaves out a portion. D and trimming come from the DNA, and the V and J calls and clone size come from that table. Of about 130,000 clones listed, under 90% were seen once; the top ten hold under 4.5%. V was pared by 1 base and J by 2 bases, with 9 bases between. The CDR3 runs 14 residues. Germline V gene lookup returns CDR1 LGHNA and CDR2 YSLEER.

The sample comprised PBMCs. The gene calls are TRBV4-3 and TRBJ2-7, with D perhaps matching TRBD1 (5 bases). The TCR comes from a middle-aged woman in good health and CMV-seronegative. CDR3: CASSQGWTPYEQYF. CDR3 bases: TGCGCCAGCAGCCAAGGGTGGACACCCTACGAGCAGTACTTC.